This entry is about one TCR beta chain. The sample comes from a study of blood T cell repertoires in COVID-19. Across the whole study: Acute-phase and convalescent COVID-19 samples originated in the United States, Italy and Spain. Sample material is recorded as cDNA or gDNA derived from T cells, B-cell-depleted T cells, or PBMCs.

In the authors' workflow: How many nucleated cells were present was estimated from reference gene primer amplification. TCRdb keeps only in-frame clones here, not all; method: immunoSEQ multiplex PCR. The V and J calls and clone size were taken over from that table, and D and trimming were inferred from the DNA. This table holds some 97,000 clones, almost 90% found once. The sequence came from a human donor in a cohort sampled during active COVID-19. Source material: peripheral blood.

This CDR3 reads CASSKKPGSTWDEQFF. CDR3 coding DNA: TGTGCCAGCAGCAAAAAACCGGGATCGACGTGGGATGAGCAGTTCTTC. The J gene is TRBJ2-1, the V gene TRBV7-9, with D perhaps matching TRBD2 (5 bases). With 5 bases removed from V and 8 bases from J, the gap between germline ends came to 22 bases. The CDR3 spans 16 residues. Germline V gives CDR1 SEHNR, CDR2 FQNEAQ (reference sequence).